This entry describes one TCR beta chain. This sample is part of a study of shared clonotypes between healthy human individuals. This CDR3 is built from 14 residues. Trimming took 5 bases from V and 7 from J; bases not matched to a gene: 4. CDR1 and CDR2 (germline): SGHTA, FQGNSA. Profiling relied on immunoSEQ multiplex PCR, and the TCRdb table lists in-frame clones only, not all of them. The sample lists about 730,000 clones, 55% to 80% occurring once. This sequence was found in a woman in her 30s in good health. The chain carries TRBV7-2 and TRBJ2-1; TRBD2 agrees at 11 bases. Sequenced input: memory CD4+ T cells sorted from blood. Subset reported: CD45RA-negative fraction. The DNA of the CDR3 is TGTGCCAGCAGCCGACGACTAGCGGGGAATGAGCAGTTCTTC. This translates into CASSRRLAGNEQFF.